The clone carrying this T cell receptor (beta chain) was detected a few times. The antigen remains unidentified. Only in-frame clones appear in the TCRdb table, and some are missing; sequencing was by immunoSEQ multiplex PCR. The table for this sample gives over 70 clones. The CDR3 runs 16 residues. Looked up from germline, CDR1 is LGHNA and CDR2 is YNFKEQ. V shed 0 bases and J 5 bases; nucleotides not matched to a gene: 5. This sample was taken from a study of circulating tumor DNA in untreated peripheral T-cell lymphoma. On the study more broadly: Baseline and serial on-treatment serum tracked circulating tumor DNA carrying tumor TCR clonotypes.

Notes on the study in general: A couple of patients with persistent post-therapy ctDNA stayed in remission. Tumor-specific clonotypes: identified in 75% to 80% of patients, 86% of baseline tissues.

This sequence joins TRBV4-2 and TRBJ2-2; 8 nucleotides match TRBD2. This receptor was identified in a human donor with peripheral T-cell lymphoma. Input material: cell-free DNA from blood serum. CDR3 nucleotide sequence: TGTGCCAGCAGCCAAGAAGCGGGAGCGGGAACCGGGGAGCTGTTTTTT. Its translation: CASSQEAGAGTGELFF.